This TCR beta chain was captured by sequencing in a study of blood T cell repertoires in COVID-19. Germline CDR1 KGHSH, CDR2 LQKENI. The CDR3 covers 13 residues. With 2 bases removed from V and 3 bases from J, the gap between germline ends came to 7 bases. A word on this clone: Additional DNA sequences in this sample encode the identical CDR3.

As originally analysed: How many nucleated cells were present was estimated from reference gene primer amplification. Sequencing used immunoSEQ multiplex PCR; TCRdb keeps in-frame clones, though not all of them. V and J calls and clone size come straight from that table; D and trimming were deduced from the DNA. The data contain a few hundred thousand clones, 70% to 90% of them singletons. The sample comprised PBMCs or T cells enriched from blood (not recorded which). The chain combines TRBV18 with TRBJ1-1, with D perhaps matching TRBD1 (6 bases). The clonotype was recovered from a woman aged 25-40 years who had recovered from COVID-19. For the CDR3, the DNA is TGTGCCAGCTCACCAAACAGGGACACTGAAGCTTTCTTT. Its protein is CASSPNRDTEAFF.